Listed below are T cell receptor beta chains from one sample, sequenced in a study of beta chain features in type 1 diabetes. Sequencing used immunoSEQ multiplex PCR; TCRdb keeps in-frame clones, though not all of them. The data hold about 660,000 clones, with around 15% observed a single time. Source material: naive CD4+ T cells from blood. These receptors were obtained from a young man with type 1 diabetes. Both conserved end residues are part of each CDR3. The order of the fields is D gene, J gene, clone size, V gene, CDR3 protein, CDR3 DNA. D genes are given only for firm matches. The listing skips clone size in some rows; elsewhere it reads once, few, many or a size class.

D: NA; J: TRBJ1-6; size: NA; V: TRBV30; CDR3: CAGRGATVNSPLHF; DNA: TGTGCCGGGAGAGGGGCGACAGTTAATTCACCCCTCCACTTT
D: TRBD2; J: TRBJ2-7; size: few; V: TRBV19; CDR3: CASGTSGGYSYF; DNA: TGTGCCAGCGGGACTAGCGGCGGGTATTCGTACTTC
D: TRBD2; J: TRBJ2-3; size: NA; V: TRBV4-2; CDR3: CASSLAPARGGGTDTQYF; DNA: TGTGCCAGCAGCCTGGCCCCTGCGCGGGGAGGGGGCACAGATACGCAGTATTTT
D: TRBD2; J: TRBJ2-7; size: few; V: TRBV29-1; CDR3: CSVGLADEQYF; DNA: TGCAGCGTTGGACTAGCGGACGAGCAGTACTTC
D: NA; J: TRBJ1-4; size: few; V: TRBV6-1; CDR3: CASSEALGGREKLFF; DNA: TGTGCCAGCAGTGAAGCGCTGGGGGGAAGGGAAAAACTGTTTTTT
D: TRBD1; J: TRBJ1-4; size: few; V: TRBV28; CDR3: CASSSGQTNEKLFF; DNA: TGTGCCAGCAGTTCGGGACAGACTAATGAAAAACTGTTTTTT
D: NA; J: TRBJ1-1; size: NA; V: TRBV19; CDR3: CASIDPGIHTEAFF; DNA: TGTGCCAGTATCGATCCAGGGATTCACACTGAAGCTTTCTTT
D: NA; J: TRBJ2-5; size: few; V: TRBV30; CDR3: CAWSDGVGGTQYF; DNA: TGTGCCTGGAGCGACGGTGTGGGGGGGACCCAGTACTTC
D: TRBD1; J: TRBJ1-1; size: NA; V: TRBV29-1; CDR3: CSAGAGTGGYSEAFF; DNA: TGCAGCGCTGGGGCTGGGACAGGGGGCTATAGTGAAGCTTTCTTT
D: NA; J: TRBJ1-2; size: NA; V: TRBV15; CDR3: CATSREGRLYGYTF; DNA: TGTGCCACCAGCCGAGAAGGCAGACTCTATGGCTACACCTTC
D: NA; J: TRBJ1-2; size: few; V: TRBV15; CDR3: CATSTGQAYGYTF; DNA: TGTGCCACCAGCACAGGGCAGGCCTATGGCTACACCTTC
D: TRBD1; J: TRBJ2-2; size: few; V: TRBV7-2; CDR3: CASSQDRSTTGELFF; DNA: TGTGCCAGCAGTCAGGACAGGTCCACGACCGGGGAGCTGTTTTTT
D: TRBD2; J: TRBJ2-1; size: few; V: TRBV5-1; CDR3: CASSFLAGVVNEQFF; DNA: TGCGCCAGCAGCTTTCTAGCGGGAGTGGTTAATGAGCAGTTCTTC
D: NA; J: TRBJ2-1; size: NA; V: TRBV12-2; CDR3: CASRLKGLNYNEQFF; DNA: TGTGCAAGTCGGCTCAAGGGACTAAATTACAATGAGCAGTTCTTC